These 5 T cell receptor beta chains originate from one sample sequenced in a study of blood T cell repertoires in COVID-19. Repertoires were generated with immunoSEQ multiplex PCR, while TCRdb's copy carries only in-frame clones and drops some. The sample has fewer than 300,000 clones, about nine tenths seen once. The specimen sequenced was peripheral blood. These TCRs come from a woman aged 25 to 39 with COVID-19, enrolled during active disease.

The genes are TRBV28 and TRBJ2-7; a weak D match, TRBD2 (6 bases). The V and J ends lost 2 bases and 0 bases respectively, with 11 bases between them. CDR1 is MDHEN and CDR2 is SYDVKM in the germline V gene. The CDR3 loop spans 15 amino acids. The CDR3 coding sequence is TGTGCCAGCAGTTTACTCGGGACTCTCTCCTACGAGCAGTACTTC. It encodes CASSLLGTLSYEQYF.

The table lists this clone with a count of one. This rearrangement joins TRBV19 to TRBJ1-1; D uncertain. CDR1 is LNHDA, CDR2 SQIVND, per germline (reference sequence). The CDR3 spans 13 residues. V lost 8 bases and J lost 0, with 10 bases in between. The CDR3 bases are TGTGCCAGTCGGGCGGGGTTGAACACTGAAGCTTTCTTT. Residues: CASRAGLNTEAFF.

The chain recombines TRBV5-4 with TRBJ2-1; D call uncertain. CDR3 length: 15 amino acids. Germline V lookup: CDR1 SGHNT, CDR2 YYREEE (reference sequence). V shed 1 base and J shed 2 bases, with 10 bases lying between them. The CDR3 spells CASSLQAPPYNEQFF. The CDR3 DNA sequence: TGTGCCAGCAGCTTGCAGGCGCCCCCCTACAATGAGCAGTTCTTC.

The rearrangement joins TRBV30 to TRBJ1-2, with D maybe TRBD1 (6 bases). Germline V gives CDR1 GTSNPN, CDR2 SVGIG (reference sequence). Trimming removed 7 bases from V and 4 bases from J, with 13 bases in between. The CDR3 is 12 residues long. Here the CDR3 reads CASTQGSYGYTF. DNA for the CDR3: TGTGCCTCGACGCAGGGGAGCTATGGCTACACCTTC.

V and J are TRBV29-1 and TRBJ1-2; D gene ambiguous. Germline lookup yields CDR1 SQVTM and CDR2 ANQGSEA. V was pared by 7 bases and J by 8 bases, with 14 bases between. This CDR3 has 11 residues. This CDR3 reads CSDGSSGGYTF. In DNA form, the CDR3 reads TGCAGCGATGGTAGTTCGGGGGGCTACACCTTC.